Below, 22 T cell receptor beta chains from the same sample are listed, as sequenced in a study of blood T cell repertoires in COVID-19. The table came from immunoSEQ multiplex PCR; TCRdb's copy has only in-frame clones and leaves some out. This table holds over 200,000 clones, about 81% found once. Specimen: PBMCs or T cells enriched from blood (not recorded which). These receptor sequences come from a man in his forties who had recovered from COVID-19.

This sequence joins TRBV27 and TRBJ1-6; no clear D gene. This CDR3 has 16 residues. The germline V gene has CDR1 MNHEY and CDR2 SMNVEV (reference sequence). V lost 2 bases, J lost 1 base, and 9 bases lay in between. CDR3 DNA sequence: TGTGCCAGCAGTTTAAGCGGGGTTTCCTATAATTCACCCCTCCACTTT. It translates to CASSLSGVSYNSPLHF.

The chain has TRBV10-1 and TRBJ2-3; D not certain. CDR3 length: 13 residues. Germline V CDR1 and CDR2: WNHNN, SYGVQD (reference sequence). V lost 4 bases to trimming and J lost 2 bases, with 7 bases between them. For the CDR3, the DNA is TGCGCCAGCAGTGGGTCCTACACAGATACGCAGTATTTT. Protein sequence: CASSGSYTDTQYF.

The chain employs TRBV6-6 and TRBJ2-7, with a tentative D call TRBD2 (5 bases). The CDR3 is 13 residues long. Germline V CDR1 and CDR2: MNHNY, SVGAGI (reference sequence). The V gene lost 3 bases and the J gene lost 3 bases, with 9 bases spanning the gap. The DNA of the CDR3 is TGTGCCAGCAGTTATGGCGCGGGCTACGAGCAGTACTTC. Translated: CASSYGAGYEQYF.

The chain combines TRBV6-5 with TRBJ2-1, with D possibly matching TRBD1 (6 bases). This CDR3 comprises 13 residues. Trimming stripped 0 bases from V and 13 bases from J, with 13 bases between. Germline CDR1 MNHEY, CDR2 SVGAGI. Written as DNA, the CDR3 is TGTGCCAGCAGTTACTCGAATGGGGGCAGTCAGTTCTTC. It translates to CASSYSNGGSQFF.

This chain uses TRBV7-9 with TRBJ2-1, with 7 bases fitting TRBD1. This CDR3 comprises 13 residues. Germline CDR1 SEHNR, CDR2 FQNEAQ (reference sequence). V lost 5 bases to trimming and J lost 6 bases; unmatched junction nucleotides: 4. CDR3 coding DNA: TGTGCCAGCAGCCCGGGACAGCTCAATGAGCAGTTCTTC. This codes for CASSPGQLNEQFF.

This chain links TRBV30 with TRBJ2-1; no clear D. The CDR3 totals 12 residues. CDR1 is GTSNPN, CDR2 SVGIG, per germline (reference sequence). V gave up 5 bases and J gave up 6 bases, with 11 bases separating them. The CDR3 loop is CAWGHSGNEQFF. Here the CDR3 DNA reads TGTGCCTGGGGCCATTCGGGCAATGAGCAGTTCTTC.

This clone has only one observation. The chain couples TRBV4-2 to TRBJ2-7, with 16 bases that match TRBD2. After removal of 0 bases from V and 7 bases from J, the junction contained 12 bases not matched to a gene. The CDR3 runs to 19 residues. Germline values: CDR1 LGHNA, CDR2 YNFKEQ. The CDR3 is CASSQEGTSGGARVREQYF. DNA of the CDR3: TGTGCCAGCAGCCAAGAGGGGACTAGCGGGGGGGCCCGGGTGAGGGAGCAGTACTTC.

The CDR3 DNA reads as TGTGCCAGCTCACCACCGGAACTAGCGGGGGGGAAAGAGACCCAGTACTTC. Translated, it gives CASSPPELAGGKETQYF. The chain uses TRBV18 and TRBJ2-5; 13 nucleotides align to TRBD2. This CDR3 comprises 17 residues. The V gene end was trimmed by 0 bases and the J gene end by 3 bases; junction bases not matched to a gene: 4. Germline-derived CDR1 and CDR2 are KGHSH and LQKENI.

This clone has more than one count but fewer than ten. This chain links TRBV3-1 (or the pseudogene TRBV3-2) with TRBJ2-7, with D possibly matching TRBD2 (6 bases). The CDR3 is 12 amino acids. Germline CDR1 LGHDT, CDR2 YNNKEL (reference sequence). V was shortened by 1 base and J by 10 bases, with 11 bases between the two germline ends. The CDR3 is CASSQVGGKQYF. CDR3 bases: TGTGCCAGCAGCCAAGTGGGGGGAAAACAGTACTTC.

The J gene is TRBJ2-3, the V gene TRBV5-4, with 11 bases lining up with TRBD2. The CDR3 extends over 16 amino acids. Trimming cost V 2 bases and J 0 bases; bases outside gene matches: 2. Germline assignment: CDR1 SGHNT and CDR2 YYREEE (reference sequence). CDR3 in DNA: TGTGCCAGCAGCTTCTTAGCGGGAGGGAGCACAGATACGCAGTATTTT. Its protein product is CASSFLAGGSTDTQYF. The full variable domain, with the rest looked up from reference TRBV5-4 and TRBJ2-3, is ETGVTQSPTHLIKTRGQQVTLRCSSQSGHNTVSWYQQALGQGPQFIFQYYREEENGRGNFPPRFSGLQFPNYSSELNVNALELDDSALYLCASSFLAGGSTDTQYFGPGTRLTVL.

The CDR3 here is CASSLEGWGTQGGEQYF. The DNA of the CDR3 is TGTGCCAGCAGCTTAGAGGGGTGGGGGACGCAGGGAGGCGAGCAGTACTTC. The chain couples TRBV5-4 to TRBJ2-7; tentative D call: TRBD2 (6 bases). This CDR3 has 17 residues. Per germline, CDR1 SGHNT and CDR2 YYREEE (reference sequence). The V end was cut by 2 bases, the J end by 6 bases, with 24 bases between.

This clone was found once. The genes are TRBV5-1 and TRBJ1-6; TRBD1 aligns across 11 bases. The V gene's germline CDR1 is SGHRS and CDR2 YFSETQ. V lost 3 bases and J lost 7; bases outside the gene matches: 6. CDR3 size: 16 residues. CDR3 sequence reads: CASSYGTGGFNSPLHF. The CDR3 nucleotides are TGCGCCAGCAGCTATGGGACAGGGGGATTCAATTCACCCCTCCACTTT.

This chain joins TRBV27 and TRBJ2-7; 10 bases match TRBD2. Germline assignment: CDR1 MNHEY and CDR2 SMNVEV (reference sequence). This CDR3 comprises 15 residues. V dropped 6 bases and J dropped 0; count of bases not matched to a gene: 5. The CDR3 region has the DNA TGTGCCAGCAGGGAAATAGCGGGGGGCTCCTACGAGCAGTACTTC. Residues: CASREIAGGSYEQYF.

The V and J genes are TRBV7-8 and TRBJ1-5; 7 nucleotides agree with TRBD1. The CDR3 spans 19 residues. V was clipped by 5 bases and J by 3 bases; unmatched bases: 19. From germline, CDR1 is SGHVS and CDR2 FQNEAQ. The CDR3: CASSAQGDLWDLNNQPQHF. The CDR3 bases are TGTGCCAGCAGCGCCCAGGGGGATTTATGGGACTTGAACAATCAGCCCCAGCATTTT.

The chain recombines TRBV30 with TRBJ1-1; D is undetermined. Trimming took 3 bases from V and 8 from J, leaving 10 bases between them. There are 11 residues in the CDR3. CDR1 is GTSNPN, CDR2 SVGIG, per germline (reference sequence). CDR3 DNA sequence: TGTGCCTGGAGCCCAGTTTTGGAAGCTTTCTTT. It specifies CAWSPVLEAFF.

The chain has TRBV3-1 (or the pseudogene TRBV3-2) and TRBJ1-1; 10 bases fit TRBD1. Germline trimming cut 0 bases from V and 11 bases from J; bases unmatched to any gene: 12. The CDR3 contains 16 residues. CDR1 and CDR2 (germline): LGHDT, YNNKEL (reference sequence). The CDR3 here is CASSQDHQGPGQGAFF. CDR3 sequence (DNA): TGTGCCAGCAGCCAAGATCATCAGGGGCCGGGACAGGGGGCTTTCTTT.

CDR3 in amino acids: CASRNPGQAYYGYTF. The CDR3 DNA reads as TGTGCCAGTAGAAACCCGGGACAGGCGTACTATGGCTACACCTTC. The rearrangement joins TRBV19 to TRBJ1-2; 8 bases line up with TRBD1. V was pared by 6 bases and J by 3 bases, with 9 bases of the junction left unmatched. The CDR3 runs to 15 residues. CDR1 is LNHDA and CDR2 is SQIVND in the germline V gene (reference sequence).

V gene TRBV5-6 combines with J gene TRBJ2-7; 7 nucleotides align to TRBD1. The length of the CDR3 is 14 residues. Germline CDR1 reads SGHDT; CDR2 reads YYEEEE. V lost 2 bases and J lost 4; bases outside the gene matches: 6. The CDR3 nucleotides read TGTGCCAGCAGCTTTCCGGGACAGACATACGAGCAGTACTTC. It specifies CASSFPGQTYEQYF.

This chain uses TRBV29-1 with TRBJ2-7, with 9 bases lining up with TRBD1. CDR3 length: 15 residues. V lost 0 bases, J lost 3 bases, and 6 bases stayed unmatched. Germline-derived CDR1 and CDR2 are SQVTM and ANQGSEA. This CDR3 is CSVEDTGQGYYEQYF. CDR3 bases: TGCAGCGTTGAAGATACGGGACAGGGCTACTACGAGCAGTACTTC.

The chain uses TRBV6-5 and TRBJ1-1; D is uncertain. V lost 0 bases, J lost 1 base, and 9 bases lay in between. This CDR3 has 15 residues. Germline V CDR1 and CDR2: MNHEY, SVGAGI. The DNA of the CDR3 is TGTGCCAGCAGTTACTCATTTGCAGGGAACACTGAAGCTTTCTTT. This encodes CASSYSFAGNTEAFF.

The chain recombines TRBV4-1 with TRBJ2-3, with TRBD1 matching over 9 bases. Trimming took 4 bases from V and 7 from J; bases not matched to a gene: 12. The CDR3 is 16 amino acids. Germline-derived CDR1 and CDR2 are MGHRA and YSYEKL. CDR3 protein: CASSRETGGSGNTQYF. Here the CDR3 DNA reads TGCGCCAGCAGCCGAGAGACAGGGGGTTCGGGGAATACGCAGTATTTT.

The J gene is TRBJ2-7, the V gene TRBV5-1; 8 nucleotides agree with TRBD2. CDR1 is SGHRS and CDR2 is YFSETQ in the germline V gene. The CDR3 has 15 amino acids. J was trimmed by 2 bases and V by 1 base; bases with no gene match: 5. In DNA form, the CDR3 reads TGCGCCAGCAGCTTGTTAAGTAGCGGGACCTACGAGCAGTACTTC. It yields the protein CASSLLSSGTYEQYF.